This T cell receptor beta chain was recovered during a study of T cell responses to AZD1222 COVID-19 vaccine. Study-level information: Combined were second doses at about 4 or about 12 weeks. Study findings and constraints: Vaccination with two AZD1222 doses was followed by a rise in Spike-specific TCR breadth and depth.

This clone was seen once. Its target is unknown. CDR1 and CDR2 (germline): SGHTA, FQGNSA. With 6 bases removed from V and 8 bases from J, the gap between germline ends came to 14 bases. CDR3 length: 14 residues. TCRdb's copy holds only in-frame clones and misses some; the assay was immunoSEQ multiplex PCR. This table holds 150,000 to 160,000 clones, less than 90% found once. The TCR originated in an adult in good health. The sample was peripheral blood, taken on day 0 of AZD1222 vaccination. This rearrangement joins TRBV7-2 to TRBJ1-6; D not certain. CDR3 bases: TGTGCCAGCAGAAGAGTGGGTTCGGATTCACCCCTCCACTTT. This sequence encodes CASRRVGSDSPLHF.